Listed below are T cell receptor beta chains from one sample, sequenced in a study of T cells after yellow fever vaccination. One entry per CDR3 protein, called by TCRdb with MiXCR from the 5' RACE reads. The sample records more than 75,000 distinct CDR3 sequences, about 8.8% being singletons. The sequences come from CD8+ T cells not binding an NS4B(214-222) dextramer, sorted from PBMCs, collected more than 14 days after the first yellow fever vaccination. The receptors here all came from a man between 18 and 35 years old who received the YFV17D yellow fever vaccine. The CDR3 runs from the conserved cysteine through the conserved F or W. Each record gives: V gene, clone size, D gene, J gene, CDR3 DNA, CDR3 protein. A D gene is named only where the DNA matches it firmly. Expanded clones get a size class; other rows say once, few or many, or leave the size out.

TRBV6-5,many,.,TRBJ1-3,TGTGCCAGCAGTTACCTCGCCTCTGGAAACACCATATATTTT,CASSYLASGNTIYF
TRBV4-3,.,TRBD2,TRBJ2-1,TGCGCCAGCAGCCAAGATACGGGGGGGTCTTACAATGAGCAGTTCTTC,CASSQDTGGSYNEQFF
TRBV7-9,.,.,TRBJ1-1,TGTGCCAGCAGCACGGACGGGGACGAACCTTTCTTT,CASSTDGDEPFF
TRBV27,few,TRBD1,TRBJ2-2,TGTGCCAGCAGTATCGGGACAGGCAGGGGTGGGGAGCTGTTTTTT,CASSIGTGRGGELFF
TRBV6-5,many,.,TRBJ2-5,TGTGCCAGCAGGAGGGAGATGAGAGAGACCCAGTACTTC,CASRREMRETQYF
TRBV11-2,.,.,TRBJ1-2,TGTGCCAGCAGCCCCCTATTTAGGGCCAGATCTAACTATGGCTACACCTTC,CASSPLFRARSNYGYTF
TRBV12-3/TRBV12-4,many,.,TRBJ2-1,TGTGCCAGCAGTGAGCCGGGAAGAGCCCACAATGAGCAGTTCTTC,CASSEPGRAHNEQFF
TRBV7-9,.,.,TRBJ2-5,TGTGCCAGCAGCTCTCCAGTGGAGACCCAGTACTTC,CASSSPVETQYF
TRBV12-3/TRBV12-4,.,TRBD2,TRBJ2-1,TGTGCCAGCAGTTTCCTGGGGGGGGTTGAGCAGTTCTTC,CASSFLGGVEQFF
TRBV10-3,.,.,TRBJ2-1,TGTGCCATCAGTGATCCCGCGCCTGCTCACAATGAGCAGTTCTTC,CAISDPAPAHNEQFF
TRBV24-1,few,.,TRBJ2-1,TGTGCCACCAGTGGAGGGGGACAATTTGGTGAGCAGTTCTTC,CATSGGGQFGEQFF
TRBV12-3/TRBV12-4,few,.,TRBJ2-4,TGTGCCAGCAGCCCCGGGCTAGCCTTAGACATTCAGTACTTC,CASSPGLALDIQYF
TRBV4-3,.,TRBD2,TRBJ2-3,TGCGCCAGCAGCCGACTAGCGGGGGAAAACACAGATACGCAGTATTTT,CASSRLAGENTDTQYF
TRBV3-1,.,.,TRBJ2-3,TGTGCCAGCTGTTTAGGCCAAATGCTTATAGACAGGTTCACAGATACGCAGTATTTT,CASCLGQMLIDRFTDTQYF
TRBV20-1,few,.,TRBJ1-5,TGCAGTGCTAGAGTTGGGGTTCGTCAGCCCCAGCATTTT,CSARVGVRQPQHF
TRBV5-1,.,.,TRBJ1-1,TGCGCCAGCAGCCCCTCCAGGATCGTCGGGGCTTTCTTT,CASSPSRIVGAFF
TRBV5-5,.,TRBD1,TRBJ1-4,TGTGCCAGCAGCTCGGGACAGGCTACTAATGAAAAACTGTTTTTT,CASSSGQATNEKLFF
TRBV13,few,.,TRBJ2-1,TGTGCCAGCAGCTTAGGCGGGACCACCCCCTACAATGAGCAGTTCTTC,CASSLGGTTPYNEQFF
TRBV27,.,.,TRBJ1-1,TGTGCCAGCAGTTCCAGAGACAGTAACACTGAAGCTTTCTTT,CASSSRDSNTEAFF
TRBV25-1,.,.,TRBJ1-1,TGTGCCAGCAGTGATGAGAGGGAGCAGAACACTGAAGCTTTCTTT,CASSDEREQNTEAFF
TRBV5-6,.,.,TRBJ1-2,TGTGCCAGCAGCCCATCAAGGCGGAGCTACACCTTC,CASSPSRRSYTF
TRBV29-1,.,.,TRBJ2-2,TGCAGCGGCGCCAGGGGCACCGGGGAGCTGGTTTTT,CSGARGTGELVF
TRBV19,few,TRBD1,TRBJ2-7,TGTGCCAGTAGTACGGGACAGGGGGCCTCCTACGAGCAGTACTTC,CASSTGQGASYEQYF
TRBV19,.,TRBD2,TRBJ2-3,TGTGCCGTTAGCGGGGGTGATCGCACAGATACGCAGTATTTT,CAVSGGDRTDTQYF
TRBV27,few,TRBD2,TRBJ2-3,TGTGCCAGCAGGACTAGCGGGGGACCCGGTACGCAGTATTTT,CASRTSGGPGTQYF
TRBV18,few,.,TRBJ2-1,TGTGCCAGCTCTCCCCCCTCCTCCGGGGGACACCGGGGGAACAATGAGCAGTTCTTC,CASSPPSSGGHRGNNEQFF
TRBV5-1,few,.,TRBJ1-2,TGCGCCAGCAGCTTGCTACGGGGGTATGGCTACACCTTC,CASSLLRGYGYTF
TRBV5-5,few,.,TRBJ1-5,TGTGCCAGCAGCCTTGAGGATCAGGTTAGCAATCAGCCCCAGCATTTT,CASSLEDQVSNQPQHF
TRBV20-1,.,.,TRBJ1-6,TGCAGTGCTAGAACCAGTCGGGGGGGGCTAAGCTCCTATAATTCACCCCTCCACTTT,CSARTSRGGLSSYNSPLHF
TRBV29-1,few,.,TRBJ1-2,TGCAGCGTTGTTGACGCCTATGGCTACACCTTC,CSVVDAYGYTF
TRBV10-3,.,.,TRBJ2-5,TGTGCCATCAGTGAGAAAGACCAAGAGACCCAGTACTTC,CAISEKDQETQYF
TRBV2,few,TRBD1,TRBJ2-6,TGTGCCAGCAGGGGTGGGACAGGGCCCGTCCTGACTTTC,CASRGGTGPVLTF
TRBV5-5,few,TRBD1,TRBJ2-5,TGTGCCAGCAGCTTCCGGGACAGGGACCAAGAGACCCAGTACTTC,CASSFRDRDQETQYF
TRBV9,.,TRBD2,TRBJ2-3,TGTGCCAGCAGCTTTACTTTAGCGGGGAGCACAGATACGCAGTATTTT,CASSFTLAGSTDTQYF
TRBV7-2,many,.,TRBJ2-7,TGTGCCAGCAGCCACGAATGGAACGAGCAGTACTTC,CASSHEWNEQYF
TRBV19,few,TRBD1,TRBJ2-1,TGTGCCAGTAGAAGGGACAGGGGATCCTACAATGAGCAGTTCTTC,CASRRDRGSYNEQFF
TRBV7-9,many,.,TRBJ1-1,TGTGCCAGCAGCTTCGCTAAGAACAGGAACACTGAAGCTTTCTTT,CASSFAKNRNTEAFF
TRBV11-2,few,.,TRBJ1-1,TGTGCCAGCAGCCCCTTGAGATCCACACTGAACACTGAAGCTTTCTTT,CASSPLRSTLNTEAFF
TRBV21-1,.,.,TRBJ2-7,TGTGCCAGCAGCAAAGGACAGGGGCCGAGTGAGCAGTACTTC,CASSKGQGPSEQYF
TRBV6-4,few,.,TRBJ2-2,TGTGCCAGCAGTGACGCTTTGGTCTGGGGGAACGCCGGGGAGCTGTTTTTT,CASSDALVWGNAGELFF
TRBV4-3,.,TRBD1,TRBJ1-6,TGCGCCAGCAGCCAAGATGGGGACAGACCCTGGAATTCACCCCTCCACTTT,CASSQDGDRPWNSPLHF
TRBV5-1,many,TRBD2,TRBJ2-3,TGCGCCAGCAGCGGGACTAGCGGGGGGGCCGGAGATACGCAGTATTTT,CASSGTSGGAGDTQYF
TRBV11-2,.,.,TRBJ2-6,TGTGCCAGCAGCTTAGATTTCTGGGACTCTGGGGCCAACGTCCTGACTTTC,CASSLDFWDSGANVLTF
TRBV6-5,few,TRBD2,TRBJ2-1,TGTGCCAGCAGGTCAGCGGGGGCCTACAATGAGCAGTTCTTC,CASRSAGAYNEQFF
TRBV19,few,.,TRBJ1-2,TGTGCCAGTAGTATAGATCCGGGACACTACCTCGGTGGCTACACCTTC,CASSIDPGHYLGGYTF
TRBV12-3/TRBV12-4,.,.,TRBJ1-2,TGTGCCAGCAGTGGGGGCGATAACTATGGCTACACCTTC,CASSGGDNYGYTF
TRBV29-1,many,.,TRBJ2-6,TGCAGCGTTTTAATCGGGGCCAACGTCCTGACTTTC,CSVLIGANVLTF
TRBV12-3/TRBV12-4,few,TRBD1,TRBJ2-1,TGTGCCACTAGGACAGGGGCCTATGAGCAGTTCTTC,CATRTGAYEQFF
TRBV4-3,.,.,TRBJ1-3,TGCGCCAGCAGCGTCGGAGTGGGCTCTGGAAACACCATATATTTT,CASSVGVGSGNTIYF
TRBV29-1,.,.,TRBJ1-1,TGCAGCGTCGGGCAGGGCACTGAAGCTTTCTTT,CSVGQGTEAFF
TRBV12-3/TRBV12-4,few,.,TRBJ2-2,TGTGCCAGCAGTCGATCCGGGGAGCTGTTTTTT,CASSRSGELFF
TRBV9,few,.,TRBJ2-5,TGTGCCAGCAGCGTAGGAGGCCAGGTGGCTTTCAAAGAGACCCAGTACTTC,CASSVGGQVAFKETQYF
TRBV5-1,many,.,TRBJ1-5,TGCGCCAGCAGCTTGCTCCCGGATAGCAATCAGCCCCAGCATTTT,CASSLLPDSNQPQHF
TRBV5-6,.,.,TRBJ1-2,TGTGCCAGCACCGTTGGGTCCTATGGCTACACCTTC,CASTVGSYGYTF
TRBV10-3,few,TRBD1,TRBJ2-5,TGTGCCATCAGTGAGACGACAGGGGGAGAGACCCAGTACTTC,CAISETTGGETQYF
TRBV10-2,many,TRBD2,TRBJ2-4,TGCGCCAGCTCCCTAGCGGGAGGGAGAAACATTCAGTACTTC,CASSLAGGRNIQYF
TRBV29-1,.,.,TRBJ1-1,TGCAGCTCACCCTCAGGGCGGACTGAAGCTTTCTTT,CSSPSGRTEAFF
TRBV5-1,.,.,TRBJ1-1,TGCGCCAGCAGCTTGGACCAGAGTGAAGCTTTCTTT,CASSLDQSEAFF